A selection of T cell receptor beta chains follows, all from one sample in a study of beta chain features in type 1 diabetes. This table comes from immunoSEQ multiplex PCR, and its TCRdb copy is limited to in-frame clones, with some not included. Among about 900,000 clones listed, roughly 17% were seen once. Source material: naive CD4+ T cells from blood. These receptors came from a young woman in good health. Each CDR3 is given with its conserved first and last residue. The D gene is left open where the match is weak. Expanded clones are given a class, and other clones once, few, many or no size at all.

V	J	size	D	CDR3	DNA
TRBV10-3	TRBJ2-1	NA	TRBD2	CAISRTSGSNNEQFF	TGTGCCATCAGTCGGACTAGCGGGTCAAACAATGAGCAGTTCTTC
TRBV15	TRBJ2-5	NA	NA	CATSRGLRGRGETQYF	TGTGCCACCAGCAGAGGACTGAGGGGGCGGGGAGAGACCCAGTACTTC
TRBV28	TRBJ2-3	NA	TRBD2	CASSSLAGGHTDTQYF	TGTGCCAGCAGCTCACTAGCGGGAGGACACACAGATACGCAGTATTTT
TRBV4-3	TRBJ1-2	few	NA	CASSQDTGRDGYTF	TGCGCCAGCAGCCAAGATACCGGGAGAGATGGCTACACCTTC
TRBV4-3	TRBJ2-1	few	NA	CASSQDGPPLYNEQFF	TGCGCCAGCAGCCAAGATGGGCCCCCATTATACAATGAGCAGTTCTTC
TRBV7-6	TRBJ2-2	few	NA	CASSSTQGAGELFF	TGTGCCAGCAGTTCGACACAGGGTGCCGGGGAGCTGTTTTTT
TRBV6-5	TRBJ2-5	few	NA	CASSYSAFPKTETQYF	TGTGCCAGCAGTTACTCAGCCTTCCCGAAGACGGAGACCCAGTACTTC
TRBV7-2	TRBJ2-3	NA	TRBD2	CASSATSGSGWNTQYF	TGTGCCAGCAGCGCGACTAGCGGGAGCGGGTGGAATACGCAGTATTTT
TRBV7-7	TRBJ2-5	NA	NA	CASSLWQGETQYF	TGTGCTAGCAGCTTATGGCAGGGGGAGACCCAGTACTTC
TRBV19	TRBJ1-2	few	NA	CASSAAGRNYGYTF	TGTGCCAGTAGCGCAGCGGGGCGTAACTATGGCTACACCTTC
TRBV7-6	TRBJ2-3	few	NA	CASSLTRPDTQYF	TGTGCCAGCAGCTTAACTCGGCCAGATACGCAGTATTTT
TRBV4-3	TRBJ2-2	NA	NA	CASSQDKGIAGELFF	TGCGCCAGCAGCCAAGATAAGGGGATCGCCGGGGAGCTGTTTTTT
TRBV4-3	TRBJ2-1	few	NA	CASSQSPRTLGNEQFF	TGCGCCAGCAGCCAAAGCCCCAGAACGTTGGGTAATGAGCAGTTCTTC
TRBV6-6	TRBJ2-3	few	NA	CASSGLEGTDTQYF	TGTGCCAGCAGCGGACTCGAGGGCACAGATACGCAGTATTTT
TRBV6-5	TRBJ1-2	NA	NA	CASSYSYYGYTF	TGTGCCAGCAGTTATAGCTACTATGGCTACACCTTC
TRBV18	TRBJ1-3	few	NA	CASSPGHRSGNTIYF	TGTGCCAGCTCACCCGGGCACCGGTCTGGAAACACCATATATTTT
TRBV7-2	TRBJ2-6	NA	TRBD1	CASSQGDMSSGANVLTF	TGTGCCAGCAGCCAGGGGGACATGAGCTCTGGGGCCAACGTCCTGACTTTC
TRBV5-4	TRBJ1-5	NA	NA	CASSSGGGGGQPQHF	TGTGCCAGCAGCAGTGGGGGCGGGGGAGGCCAGCCCCAGCATTTT
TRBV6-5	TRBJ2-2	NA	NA	CASSYPGLGTGELFF	TGTGCCAGCAGTTACCCGGGCCTTGGCACCGGGGAGCTGTTTTTT
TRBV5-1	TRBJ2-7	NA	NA	CASSRTVENYEQYF	TGCGCCAGCAGCCGGACGGTCGAAAACTACGAGCAGTACTTC
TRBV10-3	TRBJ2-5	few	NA	CASSLTLLETQYF	TGTGCCAGCAGTTTAACACTTCTGGAGACCCAGTACTTC
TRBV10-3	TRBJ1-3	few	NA	CAIGRESSGNTIYF	TGTGCCATCGGGAGGGAAAGCTCTGGAAACACCATATATTTT
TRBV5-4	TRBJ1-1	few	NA	CASSQDPKEGTEAFF	TGTGCCAGCAGTCAGGACCCCAAGGAGGGCACTGAAGCTTTCTTT
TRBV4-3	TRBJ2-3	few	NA	CASSQGLYTDTQYF	TGCGCCAGCAGCCAAGGGCTCTACACAGATACGCAGTATTTT
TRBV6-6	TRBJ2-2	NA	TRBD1	CASGTDVGELFF	TGTGCCAGCGGGACAGATGTCGGGGAGCTGTTTTTT
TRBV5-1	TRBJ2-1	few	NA	CATRGQTYNEQFF	TGCGCCACTCGAGGACAGACCTACAATGAGCAGTTCTTC
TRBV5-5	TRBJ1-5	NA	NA	CASSRGQGNQPQHF	TGTGCCAGCAGCCGGGGGCAGGGAAATCAGCCCCAGCATTTT
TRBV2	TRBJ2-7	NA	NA	CASSYSDHEQYF	TGTGCCAGCAGCTACAGCGACCACGAGCAGTACTTC
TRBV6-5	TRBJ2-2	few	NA	CASSYSWLANTGELFF	TGTGCCAGCAGTTACAGTTGGCTAGCGAACACCGGGGAGCTGTTTTTT
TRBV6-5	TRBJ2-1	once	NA	CASSARLDNEQFF	TGTGCCAGCAGTGCCCGGCTAGACAATGAGCAGTTCTTC
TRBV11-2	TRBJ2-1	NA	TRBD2	CASSLAGGPFNEQFF	TGTGCCAGCAGCTTAGCGGGAGGGCCTTTCAATGAGCAGTTCTTC
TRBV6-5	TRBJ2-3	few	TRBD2	CASRRGLAGADTQYF	TGTGCCAGCAGACGAGGACTAGCCGGAGCAGATACGCAGTATTTT
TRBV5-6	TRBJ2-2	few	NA	CASSLVGQNTGELFF	TGTGCCAGCAGCTTGGTTGGACAGAACACCGGGGAGCTGTTTTTT
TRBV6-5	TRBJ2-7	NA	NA	CASRHLPYEQYF	TGTGCCAGTAGACACCTACCCTACGAGCAGTACTTC
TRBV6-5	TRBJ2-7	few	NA	CASSPGAGRGGEQYF	TGTGCCAGCAGCCCCGGGGCAGGGCGGGGTGGCGAGCAGTACTTC
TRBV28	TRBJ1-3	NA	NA	CASSTPTEFGNTIYF	TGTGCCAGCAGTACCCCGACAGAATTTGGAAACACCATATATTTT
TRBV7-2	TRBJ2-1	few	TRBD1	CASSGRDRARWYNEQFF	TGTGCCAGCAGCGGCCGGGACAGGGCGAGGTGGTACAATGAGCAGTTCTTC
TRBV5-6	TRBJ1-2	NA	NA	CASSLTAGGYTF	TGTGCCAGCAGCTTGACGGCAGGCGGCTACACCTTC
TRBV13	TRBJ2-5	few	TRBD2	CASSRTPWTSGSETQYF	TGTGCCAGCAGCCGTACCCCTTGGACTAGCGGGAGTGAGACCCAGTACTTC
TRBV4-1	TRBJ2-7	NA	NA	CASSRTGWRSYEQYF	TGCGCCAGCAGCCGAACAGGGTGGAGGTCCTACGAGCAGTACTTC
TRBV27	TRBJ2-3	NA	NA	CASSPQRPADTQYF	TGTGCCAGCAGCCCACAGAGACCAGCAGATACGCAGTATTTT
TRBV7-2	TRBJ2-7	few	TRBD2	CASSLDWTSGRYEQYF	TGTGCCAGCAGCTTAGACTGGACTAGCGGGAGATACGAGCAGTACTTC
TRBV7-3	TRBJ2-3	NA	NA	CASSLEVAASRRYF	TGTGCCAGCAGCTTAGAGGTGGCGGCTAGCCGCAGGTATTTT
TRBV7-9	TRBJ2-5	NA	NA	CASTLGTAPGGETQYF	TGTGCCAGCACCCTAGGGACGGCCCCCGGAGGAGAGACCCAGTACTTC
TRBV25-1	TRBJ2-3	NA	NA	CASSESGITDTQYF	TGTGCCAGCAGTGAATCGGGGATCACAGATACGCAGTATTTT
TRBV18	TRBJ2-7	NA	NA	CASSPPLTVEQYF	TGTGCCAGCTCACCACCGCTTACAGTCGAGCAGTACTTC
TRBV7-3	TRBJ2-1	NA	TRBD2	CASSLGGRVYNEQFF	TGTGCCAGCAGCTTAGGCGGGAGGGTATACAATGAGCAGTTCTTC
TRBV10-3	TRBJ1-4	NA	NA	CAISESDRPNEKLFF	TGTGCCATCAGTGAGTCGGACAGACCCAATGAAAAACTGTTTTTT
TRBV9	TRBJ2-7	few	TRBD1	CASSVGDRRYYEQYF	TGTGCCAGCAGCGTAGGGGACAGGCGATACTACGAGCAGTACTTC
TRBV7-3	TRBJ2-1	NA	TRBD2	CASSLRYSGSYNEQFF	TGTGCCAGCAGCCTAAGATACAGCGGGAGCTACAATGAGCAGTTCTTC
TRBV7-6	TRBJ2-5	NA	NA	CASSSEGRAGETQYF	TGTGCCAGCAGCTCGGAGGGTAGGGCGGGAGAGACCCAGTACTTC
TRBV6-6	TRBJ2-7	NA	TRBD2	CASSKREGPYEQYF	TGTGCCAGCAGCAAGCGGGAGGGCCCCTACGAGCAGTACTTC
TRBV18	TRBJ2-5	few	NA	CASSLQGRETQYF	TGTGCCAGCTCACTACAGGGTCGGGAGACCCAGTACTTC
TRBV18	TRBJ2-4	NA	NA	CASSPDRQNIQYF	TGTGCCAGCTCACCTGACCGACAGAACATTCAGTACTTC
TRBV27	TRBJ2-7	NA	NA	CASKPAANSYEQYF	TGTGCCAGCAAGCCCGCAGCTAACTCCTACGAGCAGTACTTC
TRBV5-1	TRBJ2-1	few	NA	CASSFTGNSYNEQFF	TGCGCCAGCAGCTTCACAGGGAACTCCTACAATGAGCAGTTCTTC
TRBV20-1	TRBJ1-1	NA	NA	CSVRGTEAFF	TGCAGTGTACGGGGCACTGAAGCTTTCTTT